This TCR beta chain was identified in a study of blood T cell repertoires in COVID-19. Looking at the study overall: Italy, Spain and the United States were the sources of the convalescent and acute COVID-19 samples. The analysed material was cDNA or gDNA that came from T cells, B-cell-depleted T cells, or PBMCs.

TCRdb's copy holds only in-frame clones and misses some; the assay was immunoSEQ multiplex PCR. The repertoire holds around 300,000 clones, 88% seen once, with 9.4% in the top ten. This CDR3 is built from 14 residues. The V end was cut by 0 bases, the J end by 1 base, with 6 bases between. CDR1 and CDR2 from the germline V gene are SGHVS and FQNEAQ. The rearrangement links TRBV7-8 to TRBJ2-5; D is possibly TRBD2 (5 bases). This TCR came from a man aged 18 to 29 with active or convalescent COVID-19. Sequenced material: peripheral blood. CDR3 bases: TGTGCCAGCAGCTTAGCGGACTTCCAAGAGACCCAGTACTTC. Residues: CASSLADFQETQYF.